What follows are 18 T cell receptor beta chains derived from one specimen sequenced in a study of T cell repertoires in cytomegalovirus infection. TCRdb re-called the reads with MiXCR, one entry per CDR3 protein. The sample lists 250,000 or so distinct CDR3 sequences, around 12% seen once, with about 1.5% in the top ten. The source material was PBMCs. All receptors derive from a human donor in good health (CMV status not recorded). Some clones in this sample may be carry-over from other donors' samples.

In this sample, this clonotype turned up many times. The chain is built from TRBV12-3 or TRBV12-4 and TRBJ1-2, with D maybe TRBD1 (5 bases). The CDR3 has 12 residues. Trimming took off 10 bases at V and 6 bases at J, with 15 bases between the two ends. The CDR3 sequence is CAISQGLNGYTF. CDR3 in DNA: TGTGCCATATCCCAGGGCCTCAATGGCTACACCTTC.

In this sample, this clonotype turned up many times. The chain links TRBV20-1 to TRBJ1-3; no firm D call. Germline V gene lookup returns CDR1 DFQATT and CDR2 SNEGSKA (reference sequence). The length of the CDR3 is 14 residues. Trimming left V 1 base short and J 0 bases short, with 7 bases between. Written as DNA, the CDR3 is TGCAGTGCTAGAGCTACGAGCTCTGGAAACACCATATATTTT. Its protein is CSARATSSGNTIYF.

Concerning this clonotype itself: No conserved phenylalanine or tryptophan is present at the end of the CDR3, so a read error is the likely explanation. The chain carries TRBV11-3 and TRBJ2-1; TRBD2 matches 12 bases. Germline V lookup: CDR1 SGHNT, CDR2 YENEEA. This CDR3 region has 15 residues. V dropped 4 bases and J dropped 2; count of bases not matched to a gene: 0. The CDR3 reads CASSSSGRAYNEQFC. Here the CDR3 DNA reads TGTGCCAGCAGCTCTAGCGGGAGGGCCTACAATGAGCAGTTCTGC.

The V call is TRBV20-1, the J call TRBJ2-5; TRBD1 matches 7 bases. CDR3 length: 12 amino acids. CDR1 and CDR2 (germline): DFQATT, SNEGSKA (reference sequence). V lost 6 bases, J lost 3 bases, and 4 bases stayed unmatched. CDR3 in DNA: TGCAGTGCGTCCAGGGGGAAAGAGACCCAGTACTTC. It encodes CSASRGKETQYF.

This clonotype was recorded at least ten times. The chain carries TRBV4-3 and TRBJ2-3; 8 positions match TRBD1. V was pared by 6 bases and J by 3 bases, with 8 bases of the junction left unmatched. This CDR3 has 15 residues. Germline CDR1 LGHNA, CDR2 YSLEER. The CDR3 region has the DNA TGCGCCAGCAGTAAGCAGGGGGCTAGTACAGATACGCAGTATTTT. It is translated as CASSKQGASTDTQYF.

The sample holds many counts of this clonotype. The rearrangement links TRBV7-3 to TRBJ1-2; the D gene is possibly TRBD1 (5 bases). The CDR3 spans 15 residues. Germline CDR1 SGHTA, CDR2 FQGTGA. The V gene lost 5 bases and the J gene lost 4 bases, with 17 bases spanning the gap. CDR3 loop: CASSPSPGGSYGYTF. CDR3 sequence (DNA): TGTGCCAGCAGCCCGTCCCCCGGGGGGAGCTATGGCTACACCTTC.

In its sample, this clonotype was seen many times. This chain uses TRBV11-3 with TRBJ2-7, with TRBD2 matching 13 bases. This CDR3 spans 15 amino acids. Germline loops: CDR1 SGHNT, CDR2 YENEEA. J lost 5 bases, V lost 5 bases, and 6 bases had no gene match. The CDR3 region is CASSPGTSGTHEQYF. In nucleotides, the CDR3 is TGTGCCAGCAGCCCCGGGACTAGCGGGACGCACGAGCAGTACTTC.

This clonotype was observed a few times. The V call is TRBV11-2, the J call TRBJ2-1; D remains unclear. The CDR3 loop spans 15 amino acids. In germline, CDR1 is SGHAT, CDR2 FQNNGV. V gave up 0 bases and J gave up 2 bases, with 8 bases separating them. DNA of the CDR3: TGTGCCAGCAGCTTAGAATCCCAACCCTACAATGAGCAGTTCTTC. Translation gives CASSLESQPYNEQFF.

The rearrangement links TRBV19 to TRBJ1-5, with 7 bases aligning to TRBD1. Germline-derived CDR1 and CDR2 are LNHDA and SQIVND (reference sequence). V shed 1 base, J shed 6 bases, and the junction held 6 bases outside the gene matches. This CDR3 comprises 15 residues. The CDR3 DNA is TGTGCCAGTAGTATAGCCCAGGGGGTAGGTCAGCCCCAGCATTTT. This gives the protein CASSIAQGVGQPQHF.

In this sample, this clonotype turned up many times. This chain links TRBV7-2 with TRBJ1-2; 12 bases are shared with TRBD1. The V and J ends lost 5 bases and 8 bases, in that order; junction bases with no gene match: 6. The germline V gene has CDR1 SGHTA and CDR2 FQGNSA. The CDR3 is 14 residues long. In DNA form, the CDR3 reads TGTGCCAGCAGCGCGGGACAGGGGGCGCGAGGCTACACCTTC. It is translated as CASSAGQGARGYTF.

This clonotype was detected only a few times. The genes are TRBV6-1 and TRBJ2-5, with TRBD1 matching 8 bases. V trimming: 6 bases; J trimming: 4 bases; junction bases outside the gene matches: 4. The germline CDR1 and CDR2 sequences are MNHNS and SASEGT. The CDR3 runs to 13 residues. The CDR3 loop reads CASRPTGGETQYF. The CDR3 region has the DNA TGTGCCAGCAGACCTACAGGGGGAGAGACCCAGTACTTC.

The CDR3 DNA reads TGTGCCAGCAAACCGGTCGGGCTAGCGACCGACAATGAGCAGTTCTTC. Encoded protein: CASKPVGLATDNEQFF. This chain connects TRBV28 to TRBJ2-1, with D possibly matching TRBD2 (6 bases). This CDR3 is built from 16 residues. Germline V gene data show CDR1 as MDHEN and CDR2 as SYDVKM. V lost 7 bases and J 5 bases, leaving 21 bases between the germline ends.

This clonotype occurred many times. V is TRBV7-9 and J is TRBJ1-2; D gene uncertain. Germline V gives CDR1 SEHNR, CDR2 FQNEAQ (reference sequence). V was shortened by 1 base and J by 4 bases, with 10 bases between the two germline ends. The CDR3 has 14 residues. The CDR3 DNA reads TGTGCCAGCAGCTTAGAACAGAACCCCTATGGCTACACCTTC. Protein sequence: CASSLEQNPYGYTF.

This clonotype turned up a few times. The rearrangement joins TRBV29-1 to TRBJ1-1; 7 nucleotides match TRBD1. The germline V gene encodes CDR1 SQVTM and CDR2 ANQGSEA. The CDR3 has 14 residues. V lost 4 bases, J lost 11 bases, and 16 bases stayed unmatched. The chain's CDR3 is CSVGSGGGASWAFF. In DNA form, the CDR3 reads TGCAGCGTTGGATCAGGGGGGGGCGCGAGTTGGGCTTTCTTT.

This clonotype came up many times. This chain joins TRBV6-2 or TRBV6-3 and TRBJ2-3, with D perhaps being TRBD1 or TRBD2 (5 bases each). The CDR3 sequence is 16 residues long. V was cut by 6 bases and J by 2 bases, with 18 bases left in between. CDR1 and CDR2 from the germline V gene are MNHEY and SVGEGT. The CDR3 DNA is TGTGCCAGCAGAAAAGGGGACCGACTCCTCACAGATACGCAGTATTTT. It translates to CASRKGDRLLTDTQYF.

This clonotype was seen repeatedly, ten times or more. The chain combines TRBV7-2 with TRBJ2-7, with a tentative D call TRBD1 (6 bases). This CDR3 region has 14 residues. Deletions cut 5 bases from V and 5 bases from J, with 16 bases between. Germline CDR1 is SGHTA and CDR2 is FQGNSA. CDR3 sequence reads: CASSRETGPHEQYF. Written as DNA, the CDR3 is TGTGCCAGCAGCCGAGAGACAGGCCCCCACGAGCAGTACTTC.

This chain joins TRBV29-1 and TRBJ1-1, with 8 bases fitting TRBD1. There are 13 residues in the CDR3. J gave up 5 bases and V 7 bases, and 9 bases lay outside the gene matches. Germline CDR1 reads SQVTM; CDR2 reads ANQGSEA. CDR3 protein: CSAGGQGRTEAFF. CDR3 bases: TGCAGCGCTGGAGGACAGGGCAGGACTGAAGCTTTCTTT.

This clonotype was recorded at least ten times. This chain connects TRBV7-2 to TRBJ1-5, with D unclear. The germline V gene has CDR1 SGHTA and CDR2 FQGNSA. V was trimmed by 1 base and J by 7 bases, leaving 11 bases between them. This CDR3 is 14 amino acids long. The CDR3 loop is CASSLGRQLQPQHF. The CDR3 DNA sequence: TGTGCCAGCAGCTTAGGGCGGCAGCTCCAGCCCCAGCATTTT.